The rows below give T cell receptor beta chains drawn from one sample of a study of T cell clonotyping in hematopoietic cell transplantation. The data were produced by immunoSEQ multiplex PCR, yet TCRdb's version contains in-frame clones alone and is incomplete. The data contain tens of thousands of clones, 94% of them singletons. Sequencing was performed on peripheral blood mononuclear cells. The receptors originated from a woman between 50 and 59 years old in good health. Some clones in this sample may be carry-over from other donors' samples. Both conserved end residues are part of each CDR3. A D gene is named only where the DNA matches it firmly. Clone size appears in some rows only: once, few, many, or a class for an expanded clone.

NA TRBJ1-3 few TRBV11-3 CASSPGGGNTIYF TGTGCCAGCAGCCCTGGAGGGGGAAACACCATATATTTT
TRBD1 TRBJ1-2 NA TRBV9 CASSLGQGVSYGYTF TGTGCCAGCAGCCTTGGACAGGGGGTGAGCTATGGCTACACCTTC
NA TRBJ1-1 NA TRBV11-3 CASRLVGGTEAFF TGTGCCAGCAGACTGGTGGGGGGCACTGAAGCTTTCTTT
NA TRBJ2-7 NA TRBV7-2 CASSLVVQGDRPYEQYF TGTGCCAGCAGCTTAGTGGTCCAGGGCGACCGACCCTACGAGCAGTACTTC
NA TRBJ2-7 few TRBV11-3 CASSPEAPYEQYF TGTGCCAGCAGCCCGGAGGCCCCCTACGAGCAGTACTTC
NA TRBJ1-6 NA TRBV27 CASSLYGSSYNSPLHF TGTGCCAGCAGTTTATACGGGAGCTCCTATAATTCACCCCTCCACTTT
NA TRBJ2-7 NA TRBV5-4 CASSLVSVSDEQYF TGTGCCAGCAGCTTGGTGAGCGTTTCAGACGAGCAGTACTTC
NA TRBJ2-3 NA TRBV6-5 CASSYRVTDTQYF TGTGCCAGCAGTTACCGGGTGACAGATACGCAGTATTTT
NA TRBJ1-3 NA TRBV7-6 CASSSYSGNTIYF TGTGCCAGCAGCTCTTACTCTGGAAACACCATATATTTT
NA TRBJ2-2 NA TRBV5-1 CATGGGELFF TGCGCCACTGGAGGGGGGGAGCTGTTTTTT
NA TRBJ1-1 NA TRBV6-1 CASSEMGGESTEAFF TGTGCCAGCAGTGAAATGGGGGGTGAGAGCACTGAAGCTTTCTTT
TRBD1 TRBJ1-3 few TRBV11-2 CASSADRAAGNTIYF TGTGCCAGCAGCGCGGACAGGGCCGCTGGAAACACCATATATTTT
TRBD1 TRBJ1-6 NA TRBV6-5 CASTYSDRGYSPLHF TGTGCCAGCACTTACTCCGACAGGGGATATTCACCCCTCCACTTT
TRBD1 TRBJ1-2 NA TRBV11-2 CASSATGVSYGYTF TGTGCCAGCAGCGCCACAGGGGTTAGCTATGGCTACACCTTC
NA TRBJ1-2 NA TRBV5-4 CASTDPKRGQGVPSNYGYTF TGTGCCAGCACCGATCCTAAACGAGGACAAGGAGTACCCTCTAACTATGGCTACACCTTC
NA TRBJ1-4 once TRBV7-9 CASSLARKVSEKLFF TGTGCCAGCAGCTTAGCACGGAAAGTAAGTGAAAAACTGTTTTTT
NA TRBJ1-4 NA TRBV4-3 CASSQGPLGATNEKLFF TGCGCCAGCAGCCAAGGCCCTCTTGGGGCAACTAATGAAAAACTGTTTTTT
NA TRBJ2-5 NA TRBV28 CASRPTVQETQYF TGTGCCAGCAGGCCGACAGTCCAAGAGACCCAGTACTTC
NA TRBJ1-1 NA TRBV7-2 CASSTVLTAFF TGTGCCAGCAGTACCGTACTAACGGCTTTCTTT
TRBD1 TRBJ2-7 NA TRBV30 CASLTGELSEQYF TGTGCCTCCTTGACAGGGGAACTATCCGAGCAGTACTTC
NA TRBJ1-5 NA TRBV28 CASGSDGDSNQPQHF TGTGCCAGCGGGTCCGACGGCGATAGCAATCAGCCCCAGCATTTT
TRBD2 TRBJ2-7 NA TRBV18 CASSGALNEQYF TGTGCCAGCAGCGGGGCGCTGAACGAGCAGTACTTC
NA TRBJ2-3 once TRBV7-9 CASSLSGGWDTQYF TGTGCCAGCAGCTTATCCGGGGGTTGGGATACGCAGTATTTT
NA TRBJ1-1 NA TRBV2 CASSERTNTEAFF TGTGCCAGCAGTGAAAGGACTAACACTGAAGCTTTCTTT
NA TRBJ1-1 NA TRBV20-1 CSARDRGTF TGCAGTGCTAGAGACAGGGGAACATTT
NA TRBJ2-3 NA TRBV30 CAWSRSGESTDTQYF TGTGCCTGGAGCCGATCAGGGGAGAGCACAGATACGCAGTATTTT
TRBD2 TRBJ2-5 NA TRBV5-1 CASSLAASGGLEMSQYF TGCGCCAGCAGCTTGGCTGCGAGCGGGGGCCTCGAGATGTCCCAGTACTTC
NA TRBJ1-1 NA TRBV18 CASSPEGLTEAFF TGTGCCAGCTCACCGGAGGGGCTAACTGAAGCTTTCTTT